The 26 T cell receptor beta chains in this list originate from one sample, sequenced in a study of blood T cell repertoires in COVID-19. The protocol was immunoSEQ multiplex PCR, while the TCRdb copy is restricted to in-frame clones and leaves out a portion. This table holds roughly 240,000 clones, approximately 90% found once. Sample: PBMCs or T cells enriched from blood (not recorded which). The receptors come from a man aged 45 to 65 who had been exposed to COVID-19.

The table lists this clone with a count of one. The chain has TRBV3-1 (or the pseudogene TRBV3-2) and TRBJ1-2; 8 bases align to TRBD1. The CDR3 is 14 amino acids. V shed 4 bases and J 8 bases; nucleotides not matched to a gene: 9. Germline-derived CDR1 and CDR2 are LGHDT and YNNKEL (reference sequence). DNA for the CDR3: TGTGCCAGCAGCCTTCCGGACAGGGCTGGGGGCTACACCTTC. Its protein product is CASSLPDRAGGYTF.

The chain is built from TRBV19 and TRBJ2-5; D gene ambiguous. V was shortened by 4 bases and J by 5 bases, with 11 bases between the two germline ends. Germline V CDR1 and CDR2: LNHDA, SQIVND (reference sequence). CDR3 size: 13 residues. This CDR3 is CASSNPRVETQYF. DNA of the CDR3: TGTGCCAGTAGTAACCCGCGAGTGGAGACCCAGTACTTC.

The J gene is TRBJ1-1, the V gene TRBV11-2, with D uncertain. This CDR3 has 13 amino acids. V was clipped by 3 bases and J by 3 bases, with 8 bases between them. From germline, CDR1 is SGHAT and CDR2 FQNNGV. The CDR3 coding sequence is TGTGCCAGCAGCTTTAGTTTTTACACTGAAGCTTTCTTT. Protein: CASSFSFYTEAFF.

The chain uses TRBV2 and TRBJ1-5; D perhaps matches TRBD1 (5 bases). V lost 4 bases and J 3 bases, leaving 16 bases between the germline ends. The germline gives CDR1 SNHLY, CDR2 FYNNEI. This CDR3 has 16 amino acids. CDR3: CASSASRERFNQPQHF. In DNA form, the CDR3 reads TGTGCCAGCAGTGCGTCCAGGGAAAGGTTCAATCAGCCCCAGCATTTT.

The chain combines TRBV7-3 with TRBJ2-1; possibly TRBD1 for D (5 bases). CDR3 length: 15 residues. The V gene's germline CDR1 is SGHTA and CDR2 FQGTGA. V was trimmed by 2 bases and J by 0 bases, leaving 8 bases between them. The CDR3 protein is CASSLLGRSYNEQFF. CDR3 DNA: TGTGCCAGCAGCTTACTGGGGCGCTCCTACAATGAGCAGTTCTTC.

The chain couples TRBV28 to TRBJ1-1; D is ambiguous. Germline V gene data show CDR1 as MDHEN and CDR2 as SYDVKM. This CDR3 spans 11 amino acids. Trimming stripped 7 bases from V and 6 bases from J, with 9 bases between. The CDR3 DNA is TGTGCCAGCAAGAATAGCCCTGAAGCTTTCTTT. This codes for CASKNSPEAFF.

This chain's CDR3 is CASSLGSSYEQYV. In DNA form, the CDR3 reads TGTGCCAGCAGCTTGGGCAGTTCCTACGAGCAGTACGTC. The chain couples TRBV11-2 to TRBJ2-7, with D uncertain. V lost 3 bases, J lost 1 base, and 7 bases lay in between. The CDR3 sequence is 13 residues long. CDR1 SGHAT and CDR2 FQNNGV come from the germline V gene.

V usage is TRBV4-2 and J usage is TRBJ2-1; 10 positions match TRBD2. CDR3 length: 15 residues. CDR1 LGHNA and CDR2 YNFKEQ come from the germline V gene. V gave up 1 base and J gave up 6 bases; unmatched junction bases: 3. This CDR3 is CASSQVPSGGNEQFF. The CDR3 DNA reads TGTGCCAGCAGCCAAGTCCCTAGCGGGGGCAATGAGCAGTTCTTC.

The chain joins TRBV28 to TRBJ1-1; D unclear. Germline loops: CDR1 MDHEN, CDR2 SYDVKM. Trimming cost V 5 bases and J 4 bases, with 11 bases left between them. CDR3 length: 13 residues. The CDR3 DNA is TGTGCCAGCAGTACAGCTGGTGGCACTGAAGCTTTCTTT. Its translation is CASSTAGGTEAFF.

This clone was detected only once. V is TRBV7-3 and J is TRBJ2-7, with D possibly being TRBD2 (6 bases). This CDR3 is 13 amino acids long. Trimming shortened V by 6 bases and J by 7 bases, and 16 bases separated the two germline ends. Germline values: CDR1 SGHTA, CDR2 FQGTGA. The CDR3 is CASRPRGAGEQYF. In nucleotides, the CDR3 is TGTGCCAGCAGACCGCGAGGGGCGGGAGAGCAGTACTTC.

The chain is built from TRBV19 and TRBJ1-5, with a weak D call TRBD1 (5 bases). Trimming stripped 8 bases from V and 6 bases from J, with 14 bases between. The CDR3 totals 13 residues. Germline-derived CDR1 and CDR2 are LNHDA and SQIVND (reference sequence). The CDR3 loop is CASDWGEGQPQHF. Written as DNA, the CDR3 is TGTGCCAGTGACTGGGGGGAGGGTCAGCCCCAGCATTTT.

This chain links TRBV5-1 with TRBJ2-7; D is possibly TRBD2 (5 bases). There are 15 residues in the CDR3. Germline CDR1 reads SGHRS; CDR2 reads YFSETQ. V was cut by 0 bases and J by 3 bases, with 13 bases left in between. The CDR3 DNA reads as TGCGCCAGCAGCTTGGACCGGACTGCCTACTACGAGCAGTACTTC. Protein sequence: CASSLDRTAYYEQYF.

The chain has TRBV18 and TRBJ1-1; 9 bases align to TRBD1. CDR1 and CDR2 from the germline V gene are KGHSH and LQKENI. Trimming took 4 bases from V and 5 from J; bases not matched to a gene: 11. This CDR3 is 16 amino acids long. The CDR3 sequence: CASSRYETTGGTEAFF. The DNA for the CDR3 is TGTGCCAGCTCACGCTACGAAACGACAGGGGGAACTGAAGCTTTCTTT.

The chain employs TRBV11-1 and TRBJ2-5; no definite D call. Germline V gene data show CDR1 as SGHAT and CDR2 as FQDESV (reference sequence). The germline V and J ends were trimmed by 5 bases and 7 bases, with 8 bases remaining between them. The CDR3 sequence is 11 residues long. The chain's CDR3 is CASSLSVTQYF. Here the CDR3 DNA reads TGTGCCAGCAGCCTGAGTGTGACCCAGTACTTC.

The chain uses TRBV28 and TRBJ2-1; a weak D match, TRBD1 (6 bases). Germline CDR1 is MDHEN and CDR2 is SYDVKM. The length of the CDR3 is 14 residues. The V gene lost 2 bases and the J gene lost 7 bases, with 12 bases spanning the gap. The CDR3: CASSLQGNWNEQFF. DNA for the CDR3: TGTGCCAGCAGTTTACAGGGGAACTGGAATGAGCAGTTCTTC.

This chain joins TRBV30 and TRBJ1-4, with a possible D match to TRBD1 (5 bases). Germline CDR1 is GTSNPN and CDR2 is SVGIG (reference sequence). V was cut by 2 bases and J by 8 bases, with 12 bases left in between. CDR3 length: 13 residues. The CDR3 region has the DNA TGTGCCTGGAGTTGGGGGGTTCGGGAAAAACTGTTTTTT. Its translation is CAWSWGVREKLFF.

This chain connects TRBV18 to TRBJ1-5; D is unresolved. The CDR3 is 13 residues long. The V end lost 3 bases, the J end lost 9 bases, and 12 bases lay between the germline ends. In germline, CDR1 is KGHSH, CDR2 LQKENI. The CDR3 DNA reads as TGTGCCAGCTCACCGGACGGGATGGCGCCCCAGCATTTT. Translated, it gives CASSPDGMAPQHF.

The J gene is TRBJ2-5, the V gene TRBV13; D unresolved. This CDR3 is 15 amino acids long. Trimming removed 0 bases at V and 7 bases at J, with 15 bases between. The germline CDR1 and CDR2 sequences are PRHDT and FYEKMQ (reference sequence). Written as DNA, the CDR3 is TGTGCCAGCAGCTTAGGCCAGGCAGTTAGTTCGACCCAGTACTTC. Translated, it gives CASSLGQAVSSTQYF.

The chain uses TRBV29-1 and TRBJ1-1, with 9 bases identical to TRBD1. Germline V CDR1 and CDR2: SQVTM, ANQGSEA. V was clipped by 8 bases and J by 3 bases; unmatched bases: 13. The CDR3 is made up of 15 amino acids. CDR3 sequence (DNA): TGCAGCTTTCGAACAGGGGGCGCCGGGGACACTGAAGCTTTCTTT. Protein sequence: CSFRTGGAGDTEAFF.

This clone appeared once. The chain recombines TRBV5-1 with TRBJ1-2, with 8 bases that match TRBD1. Trimming removed 4 bases from V and 2 bases from J; junction bases left unmatched: 7. In germline, CDR1 is SGHRS, CDR2 YFSETQ. The CDR3 length is 15 residues. CDR3 amino acids: CASSVDRGANYGYTF. CDR3 coding DNA: TGCGCCAGCAGCGTTGACAGGGGCGCCAACTATGGCTACACCTTC. Full variable domain (rest looked up from reference TRBV5-1 and TRBJ1-2): KAGVTQTPRYLIKTRGQQVTLSCSPISGHRSVSWYQQTPGQGLQFLFEYFSETQRNKGNFPGRFSGRQFSNSRSEMNVSTLELGDSALYLCASSVDRGANYGYTFGSGTRLTVV.

This rearrangement joins TRBV7-9 to TRBJ1-1; D unclear. The CDR3 is made up of 16 amino acids. Germline values: CDR1 SEHNR, CDR2 FQNEAQ (reference sequence). The V end lost 0 bases, the J end lost 4 bases, and 15 bases lay between the germline ends. Here the CDR3 reads CASSLARGARGTEAFF. In DNA, the CDR3 is TGTGCCAGCAGCTTAGCGCGGGGTGCTCGTGGCACTGAAGCTTTCTTT.

CDR3 sequence (DNA): TGTGCCAGCAGTGAGGTGTGGCAATCGAACACCGGGGAGCTGTTTTTT. As protein: CASSEVWQSNTGELFF. This chain joins TRBV6-1 and TRBJ2-2; no clear D. This CDR3 is 16 amino acids long. Germline V gene lookup returns CDR1 MNHNS and CDR2 SASEGT. The germline V and J ends were trimmed by 3 bases and 0 bases, with 11 bases remaining between them.

The genes are TRBV19 and TRBJ2-7; 10 nucleotides match TRBD1. This CDR3 spans 16 amino acids. In germline, CDR1 is LNHDA, CDR2 SQIVND (reference sequence). With 6 bases clipped from V and 2 bases from J, the junction kept 10 bases outside the gene matches. The CDR3 protein is CASSSGTGEYTYEQYF. DNA for the CDR3: TGTGCCAGTAGCTCCGGGACAGGGGAATATACCTACGAGCAGTACTTC.

The rearrangement links TRBV4-2 to TRBJ1-6; D may be TRBD1 (5 bases). This CDR3 has 12 residues. The ends were cut back, 1 base at V and 16 bases at J, with 11 bases in the middle. Germline CDR1 and CDR2: LGHNA and YNFKEQ. The CDR3 here is CASSQAAGRLHF. The CDR3 DNA is TGTGCCAGCAGCCAAGCTGCAGGGCGACTCCACTTT.

The chain has TRBV27 and TRBJ1-2, with D uncertain. This CDR3 is built from 15 residues. The V end lost 4 bases, the J end lost 4 bases, and 16 bases lay between the germline ends. CDR1 and CDR2 from the germline V gene are MNHEY and SMNVEV (reference sequence). The chain's CDR3 is CASSSYREDTYGYTF. CDR3 DNA sequence: TGTGCCAGCAGTTCCTACAGAGAAGACACCTATGGCTACACCTTC.

The chain recombines TRBV9 with TRBJ1-6, with D possibly matching TRBD1 (5 bases). The CDR3 totals 15 residues. In germline, CDR1 is SGDLS, CDR2 YYNGEE. V lost 4 bases to trimming and J lost 8 bases, with 16 bases between them. In DNA form, the CDR3 reads TGTGCCAGCAGCCCATTTGGGGGGGGAGATTCACCCCTCCACTTT. Protein: CASSPFGGGDSPLHF.